This TCR beta chain was profiled in a study of blood T cell repertoires in COVID-19. Study at large: Donors in the United States, Italy and Spain gave samples during acute or convalescent COVID-19.

V lost 4 bases to trimming and J lost 4 bases; unmatched junction nucleotides: 6. Looked up from germline, CDR1 is SGHTS and CDR2 is YDEGEE. The CDR3 has 15 residues. TCRdb's table, derived via immunoSEQ multiplex PCR, lists solely in-frame clones and lacks some. The sample consists of approximately 240,000 clones, approximately 80% of them appearing once. Sequencing was performed on peripheral blood. The clonotype comes from a woman between 55 and 75 years old with active or convalescent COVID-19. The chain has TRBV5-8 and TRBJ2-3; 10 bases map to TRBD1. In DNA form, the CDR3 reads TGTGCCAGCAGCCTGACAGGGGGCGTAGCAGATACGCAGTATTTT. This sequence encodes CASSLTGGVADTQYF. Full variable domain (outside the CDR3, taken from reference TRBV5-8 and TRBJ2-3): EAGVTQSPTHLIKTRGQQATLRCSPISGHTSVYWYQQALGLGLQFLLWYDEGEERNRGNFPPRFSGRQFPNYSSELNVNALELEDSALYLCASSLTGGVADTQYFGPGTRLTVL.